One sample yielded the 12 T cell receptor beta chains listed below, sequenced in a study of spatial heterogeneity in lung cancer. Time point noted: blood at routine non-recurrence follow-up after resection. TCRdb ran MiXCR on the 5' RACE reads and lists one entry per CDR3 protein. Seen here are 9,000 to 13,000 distinct CDR3 sequences, roughly a tenth observed once, and the top ten hold 30% to 35%. The sample here was PBMCs, taken at follow-up. Receptors were obtained from a female donor with early-stage non-small cell lung cancer.

V usage is TRBV21-1 and J usage is TRBJ2-1; the DNA was not compared with TRBD2, the D call given in the table. TRBV21-1 is an annotated pseudogene. This CDR3 region has 17 residues. DNA for the CDR3: TGTGCCAGCGGCATCCGAAGGACTAGCGGGGAATACAATGAGCAGTTCTTC. This translates into CASGIRRTSGEYNEQFF.

In its sample, this clonotype was seen many times. The gene calls are TRBV27 and TRBJ2-7; no reliable D call. CDR3 length: 14 residues. Germline-derived CDR1 and CDR2 are MNHEY and SMNVEV (reference sequence). V lost 5 bases to trimming and J lost 4 bases, with 15 bases between them. CDR3 in amino acids: CASSPPRRRYEQYF. The CDR3 DNA reads TGTGCCAGCAGTCCCCCTCGAAGGCGATACGAGCAGTACTTC.

In its sample, this clonotype was seen a few times. This may stem from a read error, because a much larger clone lies one nucleotide away. This rearrangement joins TRBV20-1 to TRBJ2-3; unclear D gene. CDR1 and CDR2 (germline): DFQATT, SNEGSKA (reference sequence). The germline V and J ends were trimmed by 6 bases and 0 bases, with 10 bases remaining between them. This CDR3 comprises 13 residues. The CDR3 region is CSAADWSTDTQYF. The CDR3 nucleotides read TGCAGTGCGGCCGACTGGAGCACAGATACGCAGTATTTT.

This clonotype was observed many times. This sequence joins TRBV4-1 and TRBJ1-1; D gene ambiguous. CDR3 size: 14 residues. The germline V gene encodes CDR1 MGHRA and CDR2 YSYEKL. V was shortened by 1 base and J by 6 bases, with 12 bases between the two germline ends. The CDR3 loop reads CASSQGWGPPEAFF. CDR3 nucleotide sequence: TGCGCCAGCAGCCAAGGATGGGGTCCCCCTGAAGCTTTCTTT.

This clonotype came up many times. This sequence joins TRBV12-3 or TRBV12-4 and TRBJ1-1, with a weak D call TRBD1 (5 bases). V lost 3 bases and J 5 bases, leaving 13 bases between the germline ends. This CDR3 has 14 residues. This CDR3 reads CASSFQGVRTEAFF. CDR3 bases: TGTGCCAGCAGTTTCCAGGGAGTGAGGACTGAAGCTTTCTTT.

This clonotype was recorded many times. The rearrangement joins TRBV5-1 to TRBJ1-4; possibly TRBD1 for D (6 bases). The V end lost 4 bases, the J end lost 7 bases, and 17 bases lay between the germline ends. The CDR3 sequence is 15 residues long. The germline gives CDR1 SGHRS, CDR2 YFSETQ. The DNA of the CDR3 is TGCGCCAGCAGCCCACCGGGAACAGGGAGTGAAAAACTGTTTTTT. It specifies CASSPPGTGSEKLFF.

This clonotype was picked up many times. The junction does not match germline at one end; this may be a read error. The genes are TRBV7-2 and TRBJ1-1; D is unclear. The CDR3 sequence is 13 residues long. Germline V CDR1 and CDR2: SGHTA, FQGNSA. This chain's CDR3 is CASSREWHTEVFF. The CDR3 coding sequence is TGTGCCAGCAGCCGGGAGTGGCATACTGAAGTTTTCTTT. Together with reference TRBV7-2 and TRBJ1-1, the CDR3 gives the full variable domain: GAGVSQSPSNKVTEKGKDVELRCDPISGHTALYWYRQSLGQGLEFLIYFQGNSAPDKSGLPSDRFSAERTGGSVSTLTIQRTQQEDSAVYLCASSREWHTEVFFGQGTRLTVV.

The table lists this clonotype with many counts. Because the CDR3's place on the DNA is in doubt, the DNA is left out and the CDR3 is given as listed by TCRdb. The chain combines TRBV7-8 with TRBJ2-3; the table names TRBD1, a call not compared with the DNA. The CDR3 extends over 17 residues, inclusive of both ends. Germline V gives CDR1 SGHVS, CDR2 FQNEAQ. The chain's CDR3 is CASSLGSGPAGTDTQYF.

Concerning this clonotype itself: This may arise from a read error, as a much more abundant clone is one base away. The rearrangement joins TRBV29-1 to TRBJ2-3, with D unresolved. The CDR3 sequence is 11 residues long. The V end was cut by 3 bases, the J end by 2 bases, with 3 bases between. Germline V gene sequence: CDR1 SQVTM, CDR2 ANQGSEA. CDR3 amino acids: CSVEYTDTQYF. CDR3 DNA sequence: TGCAGCGTTGAGTACACAGATACGCAGTATTTT.

There are many counts of this clonotype. The DNA for the CDR3 is TGTGCCAGCAGCCAAGAAGTTATTCGGACTAGCGGGGATGAGCAGTTCTTC. Protein sequence: CASSQEVIRTSGDEQFF. The rearrangement joins TRBV14 to TRBJ2-1, with 12 bases aligning to TRBD2. V lost 0 bases, J lost 8 bases, and 8 bases stayed unmatched. Germline V gene data show CDR1 as SGHDN and CDR2 as FVKESK. The CDR3 length is 17 residues.

This clonotype was observed many times. This sequence joins TRBV21-1 and TRBJ2-1. TRBV21-1 corresponds to a pseudogene. This CDR3 has 16 amino acids. The CDR3 nucleotides read TGTGCCAGCAGCAAAGCCCATAGGGAAGGACCCAATGAGCAGTTCTTC. It is translated as CASSKAHREGPNEQFF.

This chain connects TRBV4-3 to TRBJ2-2; D might be TRBD1 (6 bases). Germline values: CDR1 LGHNA, CDR2 YSLEER. This CDR3 spans 17 amino acids. V shed 4 bases and J shed 4 bases, with 19 bases lying between them. CDR3 in amino acids: CASSLATQGMGTGELFF. Here the CDR3 DNA reads TGCGCCAGCAGCCTTGCCACGCAGGGGATGGGCACCGGGGAGCTGTTTTTT.